Each of the 20 T cell receptor beta chains below was sequenced from the same sample in a study of blood T cell repertoires in COVID-19. Libraries were prepared by immunoSEQ multiplex PCR; TCRdb keeps only in-frame clonotypes and omits some of them. There are approximately 250,000 clones in the sample; 84% occur only once, and 1.5% to 1.7% lies in the top ten. The sample consisted of peripheral blood. The receptors were sampled from a woman in her thirties or forties who had recovered from COVID-19.

The chain employs TRBV6-5 and TRBJ2-3; D gene uncertain. The ends were cut back, 0 bases at V and 8 bases at J, with 9 bases in the middle. The length of the CDR3 is 13 residues. The germline V gene encodes CDR1 MNHEY and CDR2 SVGAGI. CDR3: CASSYSSGATQYF. DNA for the CDR3: TGTGCCAGCAGTTACTCCTCCGGAGCTACGCAGTATTTT.

The rearrangement links TRBV5-4 to TRBJ2-5; 11 nucleotides line up with TRBD1. The CDR3 runs to 15 residues. The ends lost 3 bases at V and 4 bases at J; junction bases unmatched: 5. Germline CDR1 reads SGHNT; CDR2 reads YYREEE (reference sequence). The CDR3 reads CASSSPGQGGETQYF. The CDR3 nucleotides are TGTGCCAGCAGCTCACCGGGACAGGGGGGAGAGACCCAGTACTTC.

The chain joins TRBV10-2 to TRBJ1-5; the D gene is possibly TRBD1 (5 bases). V was cut by 3 bases and J by 6 bases, with 15 bases left in between. In germline, CDR1 is WSHSY, CDR2 SAAADI. This CDR3 is built from 15 residues. The CDR3 DNA reads TGCGCCAGCAGTGATGTGCAGGGTGGGGTTCAGCCCCAGCATTTT. It is translated as CASSDVQGGVQPQHF.

V and J are TRBV6-6 and TRBJ1-2; 7 nucleotides match TRBD1. CDR3 size: 14 residues. The junction had 12 bases not matched to a gene; V was cut back by 7 bases and J by 7 bases. Germline-derived CDR1 and CDR2 are MNHNY and SVGAGI (reference sequence). CDR3 region: CASTTPGTAIGYTF. Here the CDR3 DNA reads TGTGCCAGCACCACACCCGGGACAGCTATTGGCTACACCTTC.

DNA for the CDR3: TGTGCCAGCTCACCCGCTATAGGACAGGGGTGGCAGCCCCAGCATTTT. It encodes CASSPAIGQGWQPQHF. This chain uses TRBV18 with TRBJ1-5, with 9 positions matching TRBD1. V shed 3 bases, J shed 7 bases, and the junction held 10 bases outside the gene matches. Germline assignment: CDR1 KGHSH and CDR2 LQKENI. The CDR3 covers 16 residues. Complete variable domain (other parts from reference TRBV18 and TRBJ1-5): NAGVMQNPRHLVRRRGQEARLRCSPMKGHSHVYWYRQLPEEGLKFMVYLQKENIIDESGMPKERFSAEFPKEGPSILRIQQVVRGDSAAYFCASSPAIGQGWQPQHFGDGTRLSIL.

The rearrangement uses TRBV9 and TRBJ1-4; perhaps TRBD1 as D (5 bases). V shed 4 bases and J shed 8 bases, with 15 bases lying between them. Germline assignment: CDR1 SGDLS and CDR2 YYNGEE. The CDR3 contains 14 residues. CDR3 in amino acids: CASSRRMTDEKLFF. DNA of the CDR3: TGTGCCAGCAGCAGACGAATGACAGACGAAAAACTGTTTTTT.

The chain combines TRBV27 with TRBJ2-7; 8 nucleotides agree with TRBD1. Germline CDR1 reads MNHEY; CDR2 reads SMNVEV (reference sequence). The CDR3 spans 14 residues. V gave up 5 bases and J gave up 4 bases; unmatched junction bases: 7. DNA of the CDR3: TGTGCCAGCAGTCCGGACAGGGTCAGGTACGAGCAGTACTTC. Encoded protein: CASSPDRVRYEQYF.

The rearrangement links TRBV28 to TRBJ1-2; D perhaps matches TRBD1 (6 bases). This CDR3 has 14 residues. The V gene's germline CDR1 is MDHEN and CDR2 SYDVKM. V lost 1 base and J lost 5, with 11 bases in between. The CDR3 loop is CASSLSQGNYGYTF. In DNA, the CDR3 is TGTGCCAGCAGTTTATCTCAGGGGAATTATGGCTACACCTTC.

This clone appeared a single time. V gene TRBV2 combines with J gene TRBJ1-5, with 8 bases that match TRBD1. Looked up from germline, CDR1 is SNHLY and CDR2 is FYNNEI. V was pared by 7 bases and J by 4 bases, with 12 bases of the junction left unmatched. The CDR3 has 16 residues. The chain's CDR3 is CASTLDRAVKNQPQHF. The CDR3 DNA reads as TGTGCCAGCACCCTGGACAGGGCCGTGAAAAATCAGCCCCAGCATTTT. Drawing the rest from reference TRBV2 and TRBJ1-5, the complete variable domain is EPEVTQTPSHQVTQMGQEVILRCVPISNHLYFYWYRQILGQKVEFLVSFYNNEISEKSEIFDDQFSVERPDGSNFTLKIRSTKLEDSAMYFCASTLDRAVKNQPQHFGDGTRLSIL.

This rearrangement joins TRBV3-1 (or the pseudogene TRBV3-2) to TRBJ1-5; 7 positions match TRBD1. CDR1 is LGHDT and CDR2 is YNNKEL in the germline V gene (reference sequence). V dropped 1 base and J dropped 7; count of bases not matched to a gene: 4. This CDR3 spans 14 amino acids. The CDR3 loop is CASSQGQGQQPQHF. CDR3 sequence (DNA): TGTGCCAGCAGCCAAGGACAGGGCCAACAGCCCCAGCATTTT.

The chain joins TRBV4-2 to TRBJ2-5; no clear D gene. The length of the CDR3 is 15 residues. V was cut by 2 bases and J by 3 bases, with 13 bases left in between. From germline, CDR1 is LGHNA and CDR2 YNFKEQ. CDR3 protein: CASSQLLEAKETQYF. CDR3 in DNA: TGTGCCAGCAGCCAACTGCTAGAGGCGAAAGAGACCCAGTACTTC.

This clone showed up just once. V gene TRBV5-6 combines with J gene TRBJ2-4, with TRBD1 matching over 8 bases. CDR3 length equals 17 residues. In germline, CDR1 is SGHDT, CDR2 YYEEEE. V lost 4 bases to trimming and J lost 3 bases; unmatched junction nucleotides: 12. Written as DNA, the CDR3 is TGTGCCAGCAGCCGAATAAATACAGGGGGTGTCAAAAACATTCAGTACTTC. It codes for CASSRINTGGVKNIQYF.

The V and J genes are TRBV5-6 and TRBJ1-1; D uncertain. The germline gives CDR1 SGHDT, CDR2 YYEEEE. The CDR3 contains 12 residues. Trimming took 7 bases from V and 1 from J, leaving 8 bases between them. The CDR3: CASGRANTEAFF. CDR3 in DNA: TGTGCCAGCGGGCGGGCGAACACTGAAGCTTTCTTT.

The CDR3, as DNA: TGTGCCGGCCGCGGGACTAGCGGGGGAGCGAACACCGGGGAGCTGTTTTTT. Its protein product is CAGRGTSGGANTGELFF. The rearrangement joins TRBV19 to TRBJ2-2; the match to TRBD2 covers 14 bases. This CDR3 spans 17 amino acids. V shed 11 bases and J 0 bases; nucleotides not matched to a gene: 8. The germline V gene has CDR1 LNHDA and CDR2 SQIVND (reference sequence).

This rearrangement joins TRBV18 to TRBJ2-3, with 11 positions matching TRBD2. Germline-derived CDR1 and CDR2 are KGHSH and LQKENI. CDR3 length: 16 amino acids. With V trimmed by 3 bases and J by 1 base, 3 bases remained unmatched. As DNA, the CDR3 is TGTGCCAGCTCACCCGGACTAGCGGGCCGCACAGATACGCAGTATTTT. Residues: CASSPGLAGRTDTQYF.

The chain uses TRBV30 and TRBJ1-6, with D tentatively TRBD1 (5 bases). Germline lookup yields CDR1 GTSNPN and CDR2 SVGIG (reference sequence). V was cut by 6 bases and J by 5 bases, with 14 bases left in between. The CDR3 covers 14 residues. The CDR3 region is CACPRGFDNSPLHF. CDR3 DNA: TGTGCCTGTCCTAGGGGCTTTGATAATTCACCCCTCCACTTT.

The gene calls are TRBV5-1 and TRBJ2-3, with 7 bases identical to TRBD2. This CDR3 spans 16 amino acids. The germline gives CDR1 SGHRS, CDR2 YFSETQ. V dropped 4 bases and J dropped 0; count of bases not matched to a gene: 8. The CDR3 bases are TGCGCCAGCAGCCAGAGACTAGCTGGAAGCACAGATACGCAGTATTTT. Protein product: CASSQRLAGSTDTQYF.

The V and J genes are TRBV7-2 and TRBJ2-1; TRBD2 aligns across 9 bases. The V gene's germline CDR1 is SGHTA and CDR2 FQGNSA. CDR3 size: 15 residues. V lost 4 bases, J lost 7 bases, and 8 bases stayed unmatched. The CDR3 DNA sequence: TGTGCCAGCAGCTACTCCGGGACTAGCCGAAATGAGCAGTTCTTC. As protein: CASSYSGTSRNEQFF.

This clone has just a few counts. The genes are TRBV7-8 and TRBJ1-1; 10 positions agree with TRBD1. CDR1 and CDR2 from the germline V gene are SGHVS and FQNEAQ. This CDR3 comprises 17 residues. V was clipped by 5 bases and J by 3 bases; unmatched bases: 12. The CDR3 spells CASSVAGTGALYTEAFF. The DNA of the CDR3 is TGTGCCAGCAGCGTCGCCGGGACAGGGGCCCTCTACACTGAAGCTTTCTTT.

This clone was observed once. The V gene is TRBV28, the J gene TRBJ1-2, with TRBD1 matching over 7 bases. The CDR3 has 12 amino acids. Germline loops: CDR1 MDHEN, CDR2 SYDVKM. V trimming: 4 bases; J trimming: 7 bases; junction bases outside the gene matches: 3. The DNA for the CDR3 is TGTGCCAGCAGTTATGACAGGGCTGGCTACACCTTC. Protein: CASSYDRAGYTF.